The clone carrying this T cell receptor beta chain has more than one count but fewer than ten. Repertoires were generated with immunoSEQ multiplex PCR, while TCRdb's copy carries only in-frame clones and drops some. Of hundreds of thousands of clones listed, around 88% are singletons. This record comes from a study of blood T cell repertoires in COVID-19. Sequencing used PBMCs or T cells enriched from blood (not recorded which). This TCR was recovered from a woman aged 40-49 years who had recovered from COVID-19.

The CDR3 loop reads CASSFPPGQGAGYTF. The CDR3 DNA reads TGTGCCAGCAGCTTCCCGCCGGGACAGGGGGCGGGCTACACCTTC. The rearrangement joins TRBV5-4 to TRBJ1-2, with 12 bases aligning to TRBD1. The germline V gene encodes CDR1 SGHNT and CDR2 YYREEE (reference sequence). The length of the CDR3 is 15 residues. With 2 bases clipped from V and 8 bases from J, the junction kept 7 bases outside the gene matches.